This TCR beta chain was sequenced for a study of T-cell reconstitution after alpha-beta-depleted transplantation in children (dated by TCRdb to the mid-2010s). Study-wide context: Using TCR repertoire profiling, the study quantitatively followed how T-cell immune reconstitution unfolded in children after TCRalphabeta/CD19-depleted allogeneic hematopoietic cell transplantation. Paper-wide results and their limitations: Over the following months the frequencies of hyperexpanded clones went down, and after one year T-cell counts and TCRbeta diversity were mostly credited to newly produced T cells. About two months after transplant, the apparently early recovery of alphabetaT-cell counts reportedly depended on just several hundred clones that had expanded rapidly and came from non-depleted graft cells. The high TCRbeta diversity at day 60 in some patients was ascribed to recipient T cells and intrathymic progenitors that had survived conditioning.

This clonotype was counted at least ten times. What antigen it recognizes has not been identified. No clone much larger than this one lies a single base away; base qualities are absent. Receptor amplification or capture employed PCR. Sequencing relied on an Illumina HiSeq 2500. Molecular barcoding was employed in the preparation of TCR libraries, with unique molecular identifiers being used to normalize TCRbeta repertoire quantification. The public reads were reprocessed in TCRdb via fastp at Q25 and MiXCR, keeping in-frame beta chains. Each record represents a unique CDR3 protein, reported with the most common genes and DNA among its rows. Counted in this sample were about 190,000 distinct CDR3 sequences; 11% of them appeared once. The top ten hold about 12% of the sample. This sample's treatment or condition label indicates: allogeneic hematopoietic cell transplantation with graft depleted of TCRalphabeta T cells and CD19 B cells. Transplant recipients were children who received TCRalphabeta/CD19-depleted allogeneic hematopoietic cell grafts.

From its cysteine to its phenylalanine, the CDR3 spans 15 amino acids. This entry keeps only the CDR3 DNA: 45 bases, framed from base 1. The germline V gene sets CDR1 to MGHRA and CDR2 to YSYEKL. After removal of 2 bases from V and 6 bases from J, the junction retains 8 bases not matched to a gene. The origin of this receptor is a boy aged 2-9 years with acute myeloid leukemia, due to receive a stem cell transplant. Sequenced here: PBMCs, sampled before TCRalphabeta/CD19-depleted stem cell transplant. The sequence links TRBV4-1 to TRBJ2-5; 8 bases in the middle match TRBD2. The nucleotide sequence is TGCGCCAGCAGCCAACCGGGAGGGGGGTTAAAGACCCAGTACTTC. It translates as CASSQPGGGLKTQYF.